This T cell receptor (beta chain) was sequenced in a study of shared clonotypes between healthy human individuals. Across the study: CD4 naive and memory got three plates each, CD8 naive two, CD8 memory one. Findings and limits, study-wide: In a handful of donors, approximately 5% of naive CD4 clonotypes appeared in common.

Concerning this clone itself: The antigen is not known.

Germline V gives CDR1 SGHDT, CDR2 YYEEEE. This CDR3 has 17 amino acids. The ends lost 5 bases at V and 7 bases at J; junction bases unmatched: 14. Repertoires were generated with immunoSEQ multiplex PCR, while TCRdb's copy carries only in-frame clones and drops some. The table lists 2 million to 2.5 million clones, 90% to 95% of them singletons. This TCR was recovered from a man aged 18-30 years in good health. Some clones in this sample may be carry-over from other donors' samples. The V and J genes are TRBV5-6 and TRBJ2-2; 10 bases fit TRBD2. The source material was naive CD4+ T cells from PBMCs. Subset defined: CD45RA+ positively selected. The DNA for the CDR3 is TGTGCCAGCAGTCCCACTGGGCTAGCGGGAGCCTTCGGGGAGCTGTTTTTT. This gives the protein CASSPTGLAGAFGELFF.